The 26 T cell receptor beta chains below come from one sample, sequenced in a study of shared clonotypes between healthy human individuals. Profiled with immunoSEQ multiplex PCR; TCRdb holds only in-frame clones, not every one. The sample shows about 1.5 million clones, 95% to 99% of them seen only once. The source material was naive CD4+ T cells sorted from blood. Noted subset: CD45RA+ positively selected. These receptors originate from a young man in good health.

The V call is TRBV5-8, the J call TRBJ2-1; D is unclear. The CDR3 spans 14 residues. Germline CDR1 reads SGHTS; CDR2 reads YDEGEE. V lost 7 bases to trimming and J lost 0 bases, with 11 bases between them. Written as DNA, the CDR3 is TGTGCCAGCCCCCCCCCAGTCTCCTACAATGAGCAGTTCTTC. Translation gives CASPPPVSYNEQFF. Full variable domain (rest looked up from reference TRBV5-8 and TRBJ2-1): EAGVTQSPTHLIKTRGQQATLRCSPISGHTSVYWYQQALGLGLQFLLWYDEGEERNRGNFPPRFSGRQFPNYSSELNVNALELEDSALYLCASPPPVSYNEQFFGPGTRLTVL.

The rearrangement uses TRBV9 and TRBJ2-7; 7 nucleotides match TRBD1. The ends lost 2 bases at V and 5 bases at J; junction bases unmatched: 4. Germline-derived CDR1 and CDR2 are SGDLS and YYNGEE. The CDR3 loop spans 13 amino acids. CDR3 coding DNA: TGTGCCAGCAGCGTTACAGGGGCCCACGAGCAGTACTTC. It is translated as CASSVTGAHEQYF. Variable domain in full (rest from reference TRBV9 and TRBJ2-7): DSGVTQTPKHLITATGQRVTLRCSPRSGDLSVYWYQQSLDQGLQFLIQYYNGEERAKGNILERFSAQQFPDLHSELNLSSLELGDSALYFCASSVTGAHEQYFGPGTRLTVT.

This chain links TRBV7-9 with TRBJ1-4; D gene unclear. The V and J ends lost 5 bases and 6 bases respectively, with 16 bases between them. The length of the CDR3 is 15 residues. Germline V CDR1 and CDR2: SEHNR, FQNEAQ (reference sequence). CDR3 loop: CASSQTRWSDEKLFF. The CDR3 DNA follows: TGTGCCAGCAGCCAGACCCGCTGGTCGGATGAAAAACTGTTTTTT.

This chain joins TRBV2 and TRBJ1-5; perhaps TRBD1 as D (6 bases). Germline CDR1 is SNHLY and CDR2 is FYNNEI. This CDR3 is 16 amino acids long. V was clipped by 2 bases and J by 0 bases, with 11 bases between them. CDR3 DNA sequence: TGTGCCAGCAGTGAATGGGGGCAGGGTAGCAATCAGCCCCAGCATTTT. It yields the protein CASSEWGQGSNQPQHF.

The chain couples TRBV6-5 to TRBJ1-1; D may be TRBD1 (6 bases). Germline assignment: CDR1 MNHEY and CDR2 SVGAGI. CDR3 size: 15 residues. Trimming took off 6 bases at V and 1 base at J, with 15 bases between the two ends. The CDR3 DNA reads TGTGCCAGCAGCCGCCGCCGGACAGAGAACACTGAAGCTTTCTTT. It is translated as CASSRRRTENTEAFF.

Of note for this clone: The same CDR3 arises from other DNA sequences in this sample as well. The chain recombines TRBV15 with TRBJ2-5, with TRBD1 as a possible D gene (6 bases). CDR1 and CDR2 from the germline V gene are LNHNV and YYDKDF (reference sequence). This CDR3 has 14 amino acids. Trimming stripped 0 bases from V and 5 bases from J, with 10 bases between. The CDR3 DNA is TGTGCCACCAGCAGAGATCCCAGGGGTGAGACCCAGTACTTC. This codes for CATSRDPRGETQYF.

The chain carries TRBV6-5 and TRBJ2-3, with D possibly being TRBD1 (5 bases). This CDR3 contains 14 residues. The germline V gene encodes CDR1 MNHEY and CDR2 SVGAGI. Trimming left V 1 base short and J 6 bases short, with 11 bases between. The CDR3 nucleotides read TGTGCCAGCAGTTACTTGGGGCCGACGGATACGCAGTATTTT. Translated, it gives CASSYLGPTDTQYF.

This rearrangement joins TRBV27 to TRBJ2-2; TRBD2 matches at 8 bases. V was clipped by 2 bases and J by 2 bases; unmatched bases: 4. The CDR3 runs to 16 residues. Germline V gene lookup returns CDR1 MNHEY and CDR2 SMNVEV (reference sequence). In DNA form, the CDR3 reads TGTGCCAGCAGTTTAACCGGGAGGGGAAACACCGGGGAGCTGTTTTTT. Its translation: CASSLTGRGNTGELFF.

V gene TRBV5-1 combines with J gene TRBJ2-2; 12 bases match TRBD2. The V segment lost 6 bases and the J segment 6 bases; nucleotides outside the gene matches: 9. Germline V gives CDR1 SGHRS, CDR2 YFSETQ. CDR3 length equals 16 residues. The DNA of the CDR3 is TGCGCCAGCAACCTAGGAGGACTAGCGGGACCCGGGGAGCTGTTTTTT. It translates to CASNLGGLAGPGELFF.

This chain joins TRBV28 and TRBJ1-5, with TRBD1 matching over 7 bases. This CDR3 spans 16 amino acids. V lost 8 bases, J lost 0 bases, and 10 bases stayed unmatched. Germline CDR1 reads MDHEN; CDR2 reads SYDVKM. The chain's CDR3 is CASGGIQGSSNQPQHF. CDR3 DNA sequence: TGTGCCAGCGGTGGGATACAGGGGTCTAGCAATCAGCCCCAGCATTTT.

This chain joins TRBV28 and TRBJ1-2; D is perhaps TRBD1 (5 bases). CDR3 size: 15 residues. V gave up 6 bases and J gave up 4 bases, with 18 bases separating them. Germline V gene sequence: CDR1 MDHEN, CDR2 SYDVKM. The DNA for the CDR3 is TGTGCCAGCAGGACCATGGGGGGGAATCTCTATGGCTACACCTTC. This encodes CASRTMGGNLYGYTF.

This clone was seen just once. V and J are TRBV7-2 and TRBJ2-1; TRBD2 agrees at 8 bases. CDR1 and CDR2 (germline): SGHTA, FQGNSA. The CDR3 extends over 13 amino acids. Losses at the gene ends were 1 base for V and 16 bases for J; bases not matched to a gene: 9. The CDR3 protein is CASSLGGGTRVFF. As DNA, the CDR3 is TGTGCCAGCAGCTTAGGTGGAGGGACTAGGGTTTTCTTC.

This clone was detected a few times. This chain connects TRBV28 to TRBJ2-6, with D possibly being TRBD1 (6 bases). The CDR3 is 15 amino acids. Germline values: CDR1 MDHEN, CDR2 SYDVKM. The V end was cut by 5 bases, the J end by 4 bases, with 12 bases between. The CDR3 nucleotides read TGTGCCAGCAGTAAGGGGGTTCTAGGGGCCAACGTCCTGACTTTC. It translates to CASSKGVLGANVLTF. The entire variable domain, with the rest obtained from reference TRBV28 and TRBJ2-6, is as follows: DVKVTQSSRYLVKRTGEKVFLECVQDMDHENMFWYRQDPGLGLRLIYFSYDVKMKEKGDIPEGYSVSREKKERFSLILESASTNQTSMYLCASSKGVLGANVLTFGAGSRLTVL.

The gene calls are TRBV10-2 and TRBJ2-4; D could derive from TRBD1 or TRBD2 (6 bases each). Germline assignment: CDR1 WSHSY and CDR2 SAAADI. V dropped 4 bases and J dropped 1 base, with 14 bases sitting between them. The length of the CDR3 is 16 residues. The CDR3 bases are TGCGCCAGCAGTGGCTACGGGGGCTGGGCCAAAAACATTCAGTACTTC. Protein sequence: CASSGYGGWAKNIQYF.

The genes are TRBV30 and TRBJ1-5; no firm D call. The CDR3 has 14 residues. Germline V gene sequence: CDR1 GTSNPN, CDR2 SVGIG (reference sequence). Trimming removed 2 bases at V and 0 bases at J, with 8 bases between. The CDR3 sequence is CAWSLRRSNQPQHF. In DNA form, the CDR3 reads TGTGCCTGGAGTTTAAGACGTAGCAATCAGCCCCAGCATTTT.

CDR3: CSVILTGTSFGDTQYF. CDR3 in DNA: TGCAGCGTCATATTAACAGGGACCAGTTTCGGAGATACGCAGTATTTT. This chain connects TRBV29-1 to TRBJ2-3; D might be TRBD1 (6 bases). Germline-derived CDR1 and CDR2 are SQVTM and ANQGSEA. The CDR3 has 16 amino acids. The germline V and J ends were trimmed by 6 bases and 5 bases, with 24 bases remaining between them.

The chain links TRBV28 to TRBJ2-7; 7 bases map to TRBD1. From germline, CDR1 is MDHEN and CDR2 SYDVKM. This CDR3 has 12 residues. The CDR3 spells CATQGIPYEQYF. The CDR3 region has the DNA TGTGCGACACAGGGGATTCCCTACGAGCAGTACTTC.

The chain links TRBV2 to TRBJ2-3, with 9 bases that match TRBD2. V dropped 8 bases and J dropped 5; count of bases not matched to a gene: 11. Germline lookup yields CDR1 SNHLY and CDR2 FYNNEI. The CDR3 runs to 15 residues. CDR3 residues: CASWDEREARDTQYF. CDR3 DNA: TGTGCCAGCTGGGACGAGCGGGAGGCAAGAGATACGCAGTATTTT.

The V call is TRBV28, the J call TRBJ2-1; D gene unclear. CDR3 size: 16 residues. Germline V gene data show CDR1 as MDHEN and CDR2 as SYDVKM. V was cut by 7 bases and J by 2 bases, with 18 bases left in between. The CDR3 is CASILNLGSTYNEQFF. The CDR3 DNA is TGTGCCAGCATCCTCAATTTGGGCAGCACCTACAATGAGCAGTTCTTC.

The chain is built from TRBV7-2 and TRBJ2-7, with no clear D. This CDR3 has 14 residues. The V gene lost 5 bases and the J gene lost 1 base, with 12 bases spanning the gap. Germline CDR1 is SGHTA and CDR2 is FQGNSA. The CDR3 region has the DNA TGTGCCAGCAGCACCGGTGGAAGGTCCTACGAGCAGTACTTC. The encoded protein is CASSTGGRSYEQYF.

The V and J genes are TRBV29-1 and TRBJ2-3; D call uncertain. The CDR3 has 9 residues. Germline V lookup: CDR1 SQVTM, CDR2 ANQGSEA. V was trimmed by 7 bases and J by 2 bases, leaving 1 base between them. In DNA, the CDR3 is TGCAGCGACACAGATACGCAGTATTTT. Amino acid sequence: CSDTDTQYF.

The chain employs TRBV5-4 and TRBJ1-2, with 12 bases identical to TRBD1. Germline lookup yields CDR1 SGHNT and CDR2 YYREEE (reference sequence). This CDR3 is built from 18 residues. V was clipped by 3 bases and J by 6 bases; unmatched bases: 15. CDR3 loop: CASSWNSGTGGAYNGYTF. CDR3 sequence (DNA): TGTGCCAGCAGCTGGAATTCCGGGACAGGGGGCGCTTATAATGGCTACACCTTC.

The V gene is TRBV5-1, the J gene TRBJ2-1; tentatively, D is TRBD2 (6 bases). Germline V gene data show CDR1 as SGHRS and CDR2 as YFSETQ. V gave up 4 bases and J gave up 9 bases, with 20 bases separating them. The CDR3 has 15 residues. CDR3: CASSPAVSEGGEQFF. Written as DNA, the CDR3 is TGCGCCAGCAGCCCGGCGGTTTCTGAGGGAGGTGAGCAGTTCTTC.

The V and J genes are TRBV7-4 and TRBJ2-7, with 8 bases matching TRBD2. Germline CDR1 and CDR2: SGHVT and SQSDAQ. The junction had 9 bases not matched to a gene; V was cut back by 5 bases and J by 6 bases. The CDR3 totals 14 residues. CDR3 in DNA: TGTGCCAGCAGCCCGGGACTAGAAAATGTCGAGCAGTACTTC. Its protein product is CASSPGLENVEQYF.

Points on this clone: Different DNA sequences within this sample yield the same CDR3. The chain links TRBV11-3 to TRBJ2-3; possibly TRBD2 for D (5 bases). V lost 2 bases, J lost 5 bases, and 5 bases lay in between. The CDR3 contains 12 residues. Germline V gene data show CDR1 as SGHNT and CDR2 as YENEEA. This CDR3 reads CASSLSGDTQYF. CDR3 bases: TGTGCCAGCAGCTTAAGCGGAGATACGCAGTATTTT.

V usage is TRBV5-8 and J usage is TRBJ2-3; perhaps TRBD2 as D (7 bases). Per germline, CDR1 SGHTS and CDR2 YDEGEE. With 4 bases removed from V and 6 bases from J, the gap between germline ends came to 21 bases. This CDR3 spans 16 amino acids. The CDR3 sequence: CASSPRGAATWDTQYF. The CDR3 nucleotides read TGTGCCAGCAGCCCTCGGGGGGCGGCTACGTGGGATACGCAGTATTTT.